These 30 T cell receptor beta chains share one sample of origin, sequenced in a study of brain T cells in children with intractable seizures. Repertoires were generated with immunoSEQ multiplex PCR, while TCRdb's copy carries only in-frame clones and drops some. The sample yields 340,000 or so clones, about 93% seen once. Time point reported: blood from clinic visit 5 months post-surgery; TSC patient then seizure free. The sequenced sample was peripheral blood, obtained roughly 5 months after surgery. The receptor source for this set is a boy under two years old with tuberous sclerosis and intractable seizures.

The chain employs TRBV28 and TRBJ2-7; D might be TRBD1 (6 bases). Per germline, CDR1 MDHEN and CDR2 SYDVKM. This CDR3 has 15 residues. V dropped 6 bases and J dropped 2 bases, with 17 bases sitting between them. The CDR3 reads CASSPTGSRTYEQYF. The CDR3 bases are TGTGCCAGCAGCCCAACAGGGTCAAGAACCTACGAGCAGTACTTC.

The chain joins TRBV29-1 to TRBJ2-1, with a weak D call TRBD1 (6 bases). The CDR3 extends over 13 amino acids. Germline V gene data show CDR1 as SQVTM and CDR2 as ANQGSEA. With 3 bases removed from V and 7 bases from J, the gap between germline ends came to 13 bases. The DNA for the CDR3 is TGCAGCGTTGACGGGGTTAGGGGGAATGAGCAGTTCTTC. It codes for CSVDGVRGNEQFF.

V and J are TRBV7-9 and TRBJ1-1; the D gene is possibly TRBD1 (5 bases). The CDR3 has 11 residues. Trimming took off 5 bases at V and 5 bases at J, with 6 bases between the two ends. In germline, CDR1 is SEHNR, CDR2 FQNEAQ (reference sequence). The CDR3 region has the DNA TGTGCCAGCAGCAGGGGAACTGAAGCTTTCTTT. Encoded protein: CASSRGTEAFF.

The rearrangement uses TRBV10-3 and TRBJ2-7; 7 nucleotides line up with TRBD1. Germline CDR1 reads ENHRY; CDR2 reads SYGVKD. The CDR3 has 15 amino acids. V lost 0 bases and J lost 2; bases outside the gene matches: 4. In nucleotides, the CDR3 is TGTGCCATCAGTGAGTCGACAGGGCGTCCCTACGAGCAGTACTTC. Translation: CAISESTGRPYEQYF.

In regard to this clone: The same CDR3 also results from other DNA sequences found in this sample. V and J are TRBV5-1 and TRBJ2-5; 8 nucleotides match TRBD2. Germline CDR1 and CDR2: SGHRS and YFSETQ. The junction had 10 bases not matched to a gene; V was cut back by 4 bases and J by 5 bases. This CDR3 is 15 amino acids long. DNA of the CDR3: TGCGCCAGCAGCCTCGTTGCGGGAGGACAGGAGACCCAGTACTTC. Translating gives CASSLVAGGQETQYF.

V and J are TRBV5-1 and TRBJ2-5, with 11 bases aligning to TRBD1. This CDR3 contains 13 residues. After removal of 5 bases from V and 5 bases from J, the junction contained 2 bases not matched to a gene. CDR1 and CDR2 (germline): SGHRS, YFSETQ. CDR3 residues: CASRDRGRETQYF. CDR3 sequence (DNA): TGCGCCAGCAGGGACAGGGGGCGGGAGACCCAGTACTTC.

The V call is TRBV11-2, the J call TRBJ1-4; 10 bases line up with TRBD1. Germline V gene data show CDR1 as SGHAT and CDR2 as FQNNGV. Trimming at V came to 1 base and at J to 5 bases, leaving 1 base not matched to a gene. The CDR3 is 15 amino acids. CDR3 region: CASSLGQGANEKLFF. CDR3 in DNA: TGTGCCAGCAGCTTAGGACAGGGGGCAAATGAAAAACTGTTTTTT.

This clone was observed a few times. The chain joins TRBV5-4 to TRBJ2-5; D is possibly TRBD1 (6 bases). CDR3 length: 16 amino acids. Deletions cut 0 bases from V and 3 bases from J, with 15 bases between. Per germline, CDR1 SGHNT and CDR2 YYREEE (reference sequence). This CDR3 reads CASSLGGLIVKETQYF. CDR3 DNA: TGTGCCAGCAGCTTGGGGGGGCTTATCGTGAAAGAGACCCAGTACTTC.

The rearrangement joins TRBV18 to TRBJ2-7; D perhaps matches TRBD2 (5 bases). Germline CDR1 reads KGHSH; CDR2 reads LQKENI. V dropped 0 bases and J dropped 3 bases, with 12 bases sitting between them. The CDR3 spans 15 residues. The DNA of the CDR3 is TGTGCCAGCTCACCACCGAACGCGGGCGGCTACGAGCAGTACTTC. This codes for CASSPPNAGGYEQYF.

This clone was detected once. This chain connects TRBV27 to TRBJ2-7; no reliable D call. Germline CDR1 reads MNHEY; CDR2 reads SMNVEV (reference sequence). CDR3 length equals 15 residues. Deletions cut 3 bases from V and 1 base from J, with 13 bases between. DNA of the CDR3: TGTGCCAGCAGTTTCCTCCCAGCGCCATCCTACGAGCAGTACTTC. Its protein is CASSFLPAPSYEQYF.

The genes are TRBV18 and TRBJ2-5; D is undetermined. CDR3 length: 16 amino acids. Deletions cut 3 bases from V and 3 bases from J, with 17 bases between. Germline loops: CDR1 KGHSH, CDR2 LQKENI. DNA for the CDR3: TGTGCCAGCTCACCTTCGCTAGTGGCTACCGAAGAGACCCAGTACTTC. The encoded protein is CASSPSLVATEETQYF.

This clone was counted between two and nine times. The V gene is TRBV6-1, the J gene TRBJ1-5, with D possibly being TRBD1 (5 bases). Trimming shortened V by 2 bases and J by 4 bases, and 18 bases separated the two germline ends. Germline lookup yields CDR1 MNHNS and CDR2 SASEGT. There are 17 residues in the CDR3. CDR3 coding DNA: TGTGCCAGCAGTGAATTCGGGGGGACCCCGGCTAATCAGCCCCAGCATTTT. Amino acids: CASSEFGGTPANQPQHF.

The chain uses TRBV2 and TRBJ2-7, with D perhaps given as TRBD1 or TRBD2 (5 bases each). The CDR3 covers 14 residues. CDR1 is SNHLY, CDR2 FYNNEI, per germline. V lost 7 bases, J lost 3 bases, and 16 bases lay in between. The CDR3 DNA follows: TGTGCCAGCACGGGACGCGGTTCTGGCTACGAGCAGTACTTC. It yields the protein CASTGRGSGYEQYF.

The chain combines TRBV7-6 with TRBJ1-6, with 9 bases fitting TRBD1. Germline CDR1 is SGHVS and CDR2 is FNYEAQ. V dropped 2 bases and J dropped 7; count of bases not matched to a gene: 9. The length of the CDR3 is 17 residues. The CDR3 is CASSLRGQGVSNSPLHF. The CDR3 coding sequence is TGTGCCAGCAGCTTAAGGGGACAGGGCGTCAGCAATTCACCCCTCCACTTT.

The V gene is TRBV2, the J gene TRBJ2-3; a possible D gene is TRBD2 (6 bases). Germline CDR1 and CDR2: SNHLY and FYNNEI. V was cut by 5 bases and J by 4 bases, with 19 bases left in between. The CDR3 is made up of 16 amino acids. The DNA for the CDR3 is TGTGCCAGCAGTACTAGCCCTAGTACATTACCAGATACGCAGTATTTT. This sequence encodes CASSTSPSTLPDTQYF.

The CDR3 sequence: CASSLGQGRVPNYEQYF. CDR3 coding DNA: TGTGCCAGCAGCCTAGGACAGGGCAGGGTCCCCAATTACGAGCAGTACTTC. The V gene is TRBV7-9, the J gene TRBJ2-7, with 8 bases identical to TRBD1. This CDR3 has 17 residues. From germline, CDR1 is SEHNR and CDR2 FQNEAQ (reference sequence). The J segment lost 4 bases and the V segment lost 5 bases, leaving 16 bases of the junction unmatched.

V usage is TRBV7-6 and J usage is TRBJ1-3, with unresolved D. The germline gives CDR1 SGHVS, CDR2 FNYEAQ. This CDR3 region has 14 residues. The V gene lost 1 base and the J gene lost 0 bases, with 4 bases spanning the gap. In DNA, the CDR3 is TGTGCCAGCAGCTTAGAGAGCTCTGGAAACACCATATATTTT. Translating gives CASSLESSGNTIYF.

The gene calls are TRBV24-1 and TRBJ2-3; the match to TRBD2 covers 7 bases. Germline CDR1 is KGHDR and CDR2 is SFDVKD. The V gene end was trimmed by 3 bases and the J gene end by 0 bases; junction bases not matched to a gene: 8. This CDR3 spans 17 amino acids. The chain's CDR3 is CATSDPLGGESTDTQYF. The CDR3 DNA reads TGTGCCACCAGTGATCCCCTTGGGGGGGAAAGCACAGATACGCAGTATTTT.

The chain has TRBV2 and TRBJ2-7, with 7 bases that match TRBD2. Germline trimming cut 8 bases from V and 4 bases from J; bases unmatched to any gene: 8. CDR1 and CDR2 (germline): SNHLY, FYNNEI. The CDR3 spans 13 residues. The CDR3 region has the DNA TGTGCCAGCGTTGCGGGAGTCGGGTACGAGCAGTACTTC. This gives the protein CASVAGVGYEQYF.

This clone was picked up one time. V usage is TRBV6-5 and J usage is TRBJ1-2; D unresolved. In germline, CDR1 is MNHEY, CDR2 SVGAGI. The CDR3 has 14 amino acids. V lost 6 bases and J 0 bases, leaving 11 bases between the germline ends. Here the CDR3 reads CASSPLLSNYGYTF. The CDR3 nucleotides read TGTGCCAGCAGCCCACTTCTTTCTAACTATGGCTACACCTTC.

The chain joins TRBV5-1 to TRBJ2-1, with TRBD2 identical over 9 bases. V lost 0 bases and J lost 4; bases outside the gene matches: 23. The CDR3 has 22 amino acids. CDR1 and CDR2 from the germline V gene are SGHRS and YFSETQ. The CDR3 sequence is CASSLAAGVSWAPSGTYNEQFF. CDR3 bases: TGCGCCAGCAGCTTGGCCGCCGGTGTCTCTTGGGCCCCTAGCGGGACTTACAATGAGCAGTTCTTC.

This chain uses TRBV7-9 with TRBJ1-5; D ambiguous. Germline-derived CDR1 and CDR2 are SEHNR and FQNEAQ (reference sequence). The CDR3 consists of 13 residues. The germline V and J ends were trimmed by 1 base and 4 bases, with 5 bases remaining between them. In nucleotides, the CDR3 is TGTGCCAGCAGCTTAGATGTGAATCAGCCCCAGCATTTT. This translates into CASSLDVNQPQHF.

In this sample, this clone turned up once. The chain recombines TRBV28 with TRBJ2-7; 8 nucleotides align to TRBD1. This CDR3 has 18 amino acids. V lost 3 bases to trimming and J lost 0 bases; unmatched junction nucleotides: 13. The germline V gene encodes CDR1 MDHEN and CDR2 SYDVKM. CDR3 sequence: CASSFKYYGTGLSYEQYF. CDR3 coding DNA: TGTGCCAGCAGTTTCAAATATTATGGGACAGGCCTCTCCTACGAGCAGTACTTC.

The count of this clone is one. The CDR3 DNA reads TGCGCCAGCAGCCAAGTTGGGACAGGGGACTATGGCTACACCTTC. It specifies CASSQVGTGDYGYTF. V usage is TRBV4-1 and J usage is TRBJ1-2; 10 bases are a match to TRBD1. Germline V CDR1 and CDR2: MGHRA, YSYEKL. The CDR3 is 15 residues long. Trimming at V came to 1 base and at J to 3 bases, leaving 2 bases not matched to a gene.

The chain recombines TRBV6-1 with TRBJ2-1; 7 bases match TRBD1. Germline V lookup: CDR1 MNHNS, CDR2 SASEGT. Unmatched junction bases numbered 9, after V lost 3 bases and J lost 1 base. The CDR3 length is 17 residues. The CDR3, as DNA: TGTGCCAGCAGTGATTTGCTGACAGGGCCTTCCTACAATGAGCAGTTCTTC. Translating it yields CASSDLLTGPSYNEQFF.

J is TRBJ2-1 and V is TRBV6-5, with D tentatively TRBD1 (6 bases). V was pared by 0 bases and J by 5 bases, with 14 bases between. This CDR3 region has 16 residues. Germline V CDR1 and CDR2: MNHEY, SVGAGI. This CDR3 reads CASSYSKGGINNEQFF. CDR3 nucleotide sequence: TGTGCCAGCAGTTACTCGAAAGGGGGAATAAACAATGAGCAGTTCTTC.

There are a few counts of this clone. The CDR3 loop reads CASSLRQGWDQPQHF. The CDR3 nucleotides are TGTGCCAGCAGCCTGCGACAGGGCTGGGATCAGCCCCAGCATTTT. The chain is built from TRBV5-6 and TRBJ1-5, with 7 bases matching TRBD1. The CDR3 loop spans 15 amino acids. V lost 4 bases, J lost 5 bases, and 9 bases stayed unmatched. CDR1 SGHDT and CDR2 YYEEEE come from the germline V gene.

CDR3 region: CASRPRTGDEQYF. The CDR3 DNA reads TGTGCCAGCAGGCCGAGGACAGGGGACGAGCAGTACTTC. The chain combines TRBV28 with TRBJ2-7; 9 bases agree with TRBD1. J was trimmed by 5 bases and V by 6 bases; bases with no gene match: 5. There are 13 residues in the CDR3. The germline V gene has CDR1 MDHEN and CDR2 SYDVKM.

This chain joins TRBV19 and TRBJ2-7, with D possibly TRBD1 on 5 matching bases. Trimming removed 7 bases at V and 5 bases at J, with 15 bases between. The CDR3 has 13 amino acids. Germline CDR1 LNHDA, CDR2 SQIVND (reference sequence). CDR3 sequence reads: CASKPGKSHEQYF. As DNA, the CDR3 is TGTGCCAGTAAGCCAGGGAAGTCCCACGAGCAGTACTTC.

The rearrangement joins TRBV18 to TRBJ2-1, with D perhaps being TRBD1 or TRBD2 (7 bases each). There are 22 residues in the CDR3. Trimming removed 3 bases from V and 7 bases from J, with 37 bases in between. Looked up from germline, CDR1 is KGHSH and CDR2 is LQKENI. The CDR3 here is CASSPGTANFGYWAGVRNEQFF. CDR3 sequence (DNA): TGTGCCAGCTCACCCGGGACAGCAAACTTCGGCTACTGGGCGGGAGTGCGGAATGAGCAGTTCTTC.